The T cell receptor (beta chain) under discussion was sequenced for a study of CD8 T cells in ankylosing spondylitis. Study results and caveats: Among TCR beta sequences, a motif of about 8 highly homologous variants appeared characteristic of ankylosing spondylitis blood. Matched synovial fluid from ankylosing spondylitis patients was reported to be enriched for disease-linked clones.

Each TCR beta library was made by quantitative 5'-RACE that incorporated molecular barcodes. Using its own MiXCR run on the 5' RACE reads, TCRdb lists one record per CDR3 protein. Of 150,000 to 200,000 distinct CDR3 sequences listed, around a tenth are singletons. The V gene's germline CDR1 is KGHDR and CDR2 SFDVKD. The V and J ends lost 4 bases and 4 bases, in that order; junction bases with no gene match: 1. This CDR3 contains 14 residues. This clonotype was detected ten times or more. Its antigen is still unknown. The TCR comes from a male donor with ankylosing spondylitis or in good health (not recorded which). Sequenced: blood, either unsorted or a sorted T cell fraction (not recorded which). V and J are TRBV24-1 and TRBJ1-5; 9 bases map to TRBD1. DNA of the CDR3: TGTGCCACCAGTGAGGGGACAGGGAATCAGCCCCAGCATTTT. It encodes CATSEGTGNQPQHF.